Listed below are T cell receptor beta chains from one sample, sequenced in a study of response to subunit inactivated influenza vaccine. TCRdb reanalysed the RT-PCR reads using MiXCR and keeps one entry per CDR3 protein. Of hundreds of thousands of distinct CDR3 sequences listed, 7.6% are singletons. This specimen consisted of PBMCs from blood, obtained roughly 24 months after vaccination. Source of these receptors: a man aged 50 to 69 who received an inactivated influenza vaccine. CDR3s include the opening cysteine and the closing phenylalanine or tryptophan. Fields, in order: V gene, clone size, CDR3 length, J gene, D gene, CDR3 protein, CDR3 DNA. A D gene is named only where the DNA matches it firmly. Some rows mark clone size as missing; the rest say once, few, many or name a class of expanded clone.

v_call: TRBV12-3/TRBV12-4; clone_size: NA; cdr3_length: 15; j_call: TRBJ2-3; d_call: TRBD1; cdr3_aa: CASRQDRGGTDTQYF; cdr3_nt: TGTGCCAGCAGGCAGGACAGGGGAGGCACAGATACGCAGTATTTT
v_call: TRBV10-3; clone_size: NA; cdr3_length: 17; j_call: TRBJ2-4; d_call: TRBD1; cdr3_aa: CAISVGGAGQAKNIQYF; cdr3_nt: TGTGCCATCAGTGTAGGGGGCGCAGGTCAAGCCAAAAACATTCAGTACTTC
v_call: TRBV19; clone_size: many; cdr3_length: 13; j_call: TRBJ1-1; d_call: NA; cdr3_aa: CASSNYGDTEAFF; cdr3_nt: TGTGCCAGTAGTAACTATGGGGACACTGAAGCTTTCTTT
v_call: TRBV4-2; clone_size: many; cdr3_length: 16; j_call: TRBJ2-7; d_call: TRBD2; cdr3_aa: CASSQGRASGRYEQYF; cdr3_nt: TGTGCCAGCAGCCAAGGCCGGGCTAGCGGGAGATACGAGCAGTACTTC
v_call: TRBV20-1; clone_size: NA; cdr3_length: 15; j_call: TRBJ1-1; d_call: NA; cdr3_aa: CSARDGGSVNTEAFF; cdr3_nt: TGCAGTGCTAGGGACGGGGGGTCCGTGAACACTGAAGCTTTCTTT
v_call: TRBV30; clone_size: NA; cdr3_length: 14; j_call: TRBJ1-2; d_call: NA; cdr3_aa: CAWSADSFTYGYTF; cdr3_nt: TGTGCCTGGAGTGCCGACAGTTTTACCTATGGCTACACCTTC
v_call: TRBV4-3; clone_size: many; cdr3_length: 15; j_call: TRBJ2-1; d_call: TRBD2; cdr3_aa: CASSQEGGREGEQFF; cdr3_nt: TGCGCCAGCAGCCAAGAGGGCGGGAGGGAAGGGGAGCAGTTCTTC
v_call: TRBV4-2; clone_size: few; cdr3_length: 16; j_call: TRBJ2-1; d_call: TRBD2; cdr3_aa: CASSQGDQRGGFEQFF; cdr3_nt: TGTGCCAGCAGCCAAGGGGATCAACGGGGGGGGTTTGAGCAGTTCTTC
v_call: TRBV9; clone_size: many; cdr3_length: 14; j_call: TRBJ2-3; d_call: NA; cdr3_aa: CASSGGTGIDTQYF; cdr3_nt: TGTGCCAGCAGCGGGGGTACTGGGATTGATACGCAGTATTTT
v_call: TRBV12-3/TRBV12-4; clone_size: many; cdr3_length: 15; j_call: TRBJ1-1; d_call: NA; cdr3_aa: CASSPGLGPNTEAFF; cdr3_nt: TGTGCCAGCAGCCCGGGACTCGGGCCGAACACTGAAGCTTTCTTT
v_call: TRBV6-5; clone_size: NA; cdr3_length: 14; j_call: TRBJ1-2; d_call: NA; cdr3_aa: CASSYRGQLYGYTF; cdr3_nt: TGTGCCAGCAGTTACCGCGGACAGCTCTATGGCTACACCTTC
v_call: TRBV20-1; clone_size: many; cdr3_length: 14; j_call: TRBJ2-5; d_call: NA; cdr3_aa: CSARDPGGAETQYF; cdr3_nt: TGCAGTGCTAGAGATCCGGGCGGCGCAGAGACCCAGTACTTC
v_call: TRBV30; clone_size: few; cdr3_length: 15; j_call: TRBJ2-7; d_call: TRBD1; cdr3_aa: CAWVAQRQGVYEQYF; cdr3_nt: TGTGCCTGGGTTGCCCAGAGACAGGGGGTATACGAGCAGTACTTC
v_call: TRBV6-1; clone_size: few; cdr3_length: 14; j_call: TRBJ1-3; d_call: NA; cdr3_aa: CASTPQFSGNTIYF; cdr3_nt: TGTGCCAGCACGCCCCAGTTCTCTGGAAACACCATATATTTT
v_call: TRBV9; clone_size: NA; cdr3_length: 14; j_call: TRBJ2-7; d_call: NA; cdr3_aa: CASSVVGDSYEQYF; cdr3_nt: TGTGCCAGCAGCGTAGTGGGGGACTCCTACGAGCAGTACTTC
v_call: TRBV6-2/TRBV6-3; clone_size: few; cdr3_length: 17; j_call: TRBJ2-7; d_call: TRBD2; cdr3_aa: CASSYGKSAGGPYEQYF; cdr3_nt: TGTGCCAGCAGTTACGGGAAATCTGCGGGAGGGCCATACGAGCAGTACTTC
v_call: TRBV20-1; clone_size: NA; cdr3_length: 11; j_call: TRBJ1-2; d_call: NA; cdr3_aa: CSARPLRGYTF; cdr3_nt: TGCAGTGCTCGGCCCCTCCGCGGCTACACCTTC
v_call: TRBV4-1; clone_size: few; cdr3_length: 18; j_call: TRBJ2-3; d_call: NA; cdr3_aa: CASSQGRPVRGGTDTQYF; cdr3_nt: TGCGCCAGCAGCCAAGGAAGGCCCGTAAGGGGCGGCACAGATACGCAGTATTTT
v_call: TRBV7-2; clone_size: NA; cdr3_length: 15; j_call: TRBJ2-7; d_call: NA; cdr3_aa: CASSLYVGGGYEQYF; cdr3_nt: TGTGCCAGCAGCTTGTATGTCGGAGGGGGGTACGAGCAGTACTTC
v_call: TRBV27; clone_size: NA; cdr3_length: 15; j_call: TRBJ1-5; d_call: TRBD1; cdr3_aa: CASMETGFYNQPQHF; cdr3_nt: TGTGCCAGCATGGAGACAGGGTTTTACAATCAGCCCCAGCATTTT
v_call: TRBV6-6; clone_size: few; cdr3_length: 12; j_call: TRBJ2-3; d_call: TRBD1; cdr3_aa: CASNQAGGTKYF; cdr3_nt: TGTGCCAGCAACCAAGCAGGGGGAACAAAGTATTTT
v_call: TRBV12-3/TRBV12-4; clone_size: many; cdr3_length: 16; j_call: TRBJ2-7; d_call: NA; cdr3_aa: CASSLGGSEGSYEQYF; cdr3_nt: TGTGCCAGCAGTTTGGGGGGCTCCGAGGGATCCTACGAGCAGTACTTC
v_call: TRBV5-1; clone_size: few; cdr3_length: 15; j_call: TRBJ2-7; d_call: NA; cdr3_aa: CASSLAVARNYEQYF; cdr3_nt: TGCGCCAGCAGCTTGGCGGTAGCCAGGAACTACGAGCAGTACTTC
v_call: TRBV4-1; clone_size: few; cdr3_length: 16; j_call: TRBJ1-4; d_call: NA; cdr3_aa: CASSQVGAALNEKLFF; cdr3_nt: TGCGCCAGCAGCCAAGTCGGGGCGGCTCTTAATGAAAAACTGTTTTTT
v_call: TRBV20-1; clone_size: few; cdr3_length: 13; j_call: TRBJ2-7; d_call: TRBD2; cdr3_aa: CSGVGGNSNEQYF; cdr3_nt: TGCAGTGGGGTGGGAGGGAACAGCAACGAGCAGTACTTC
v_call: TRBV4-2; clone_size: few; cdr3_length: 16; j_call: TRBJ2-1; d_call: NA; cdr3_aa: CASSPAELSSYNEQFF; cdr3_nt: TGTGCCAGCAGCCCCGCTGAGCTGAGCTCCTACAATGAGCAGTTCTTC
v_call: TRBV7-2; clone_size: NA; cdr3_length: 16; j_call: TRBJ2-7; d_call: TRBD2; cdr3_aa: CASSASLAGPSYEQYF; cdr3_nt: TGTGCCAGCAGCGCGTCGCTAGCGGGGCCCTCCTACGAGCAGTACTTC
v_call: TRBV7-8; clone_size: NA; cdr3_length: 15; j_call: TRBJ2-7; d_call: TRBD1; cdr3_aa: CASSPPDRGLWEQYF; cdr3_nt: TGTGCCAGCAGCCCTCCGGACAGGGGGCTGTGGGAGCAGTACTTC
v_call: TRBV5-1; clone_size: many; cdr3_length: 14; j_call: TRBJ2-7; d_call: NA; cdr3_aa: CASSPGDLIDEQYF; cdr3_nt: TGCGCCAGCAGCCCTGGTGATTTGATAGACGAGCAGTACTTC
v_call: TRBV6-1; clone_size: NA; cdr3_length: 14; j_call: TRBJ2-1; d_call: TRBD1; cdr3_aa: CASRETGSRNEQFF; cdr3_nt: TGTGCCAGCAGGGAGACAGGGAGTCGCAATGAGCAGTTCTTC
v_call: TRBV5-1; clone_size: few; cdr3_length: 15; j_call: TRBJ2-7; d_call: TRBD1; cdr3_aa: CASSLGTGGMYEQYF; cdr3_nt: TGCGCCAGCAGCTTAGGGACAGGGGGCATGTACGAGCAGTACTTC
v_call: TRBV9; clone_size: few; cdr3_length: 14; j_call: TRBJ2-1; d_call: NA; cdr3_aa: CASSAGGPYNEQFF; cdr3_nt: TGTGCCAGCAGCGCCGGGGGACCTTACAATGAGCAGTTCTTC
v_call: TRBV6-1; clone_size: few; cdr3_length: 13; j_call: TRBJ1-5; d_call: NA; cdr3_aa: CASKSSINQPQHF; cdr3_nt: TGTGCCAGCAAGTCATCCATCAATCAGCCCCAGCATTTT
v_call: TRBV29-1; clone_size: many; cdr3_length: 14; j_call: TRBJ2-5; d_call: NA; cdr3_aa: CSALRGTFRETQYF; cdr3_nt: TGCAGCGCCCTGCGAGGGACTTTTCGAGAGACCCAGTACTTC
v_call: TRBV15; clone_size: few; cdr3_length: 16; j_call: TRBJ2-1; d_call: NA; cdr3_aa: CATSRVETRIYNEQFF; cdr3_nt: TGTGCCACCAGCAGAGTCGAGACACGCATCTACAATGAGCAGTTCTTC
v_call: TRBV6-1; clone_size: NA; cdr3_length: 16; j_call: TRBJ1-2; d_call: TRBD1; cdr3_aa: CASRPTRGLDNYGYTF; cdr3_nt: TGTGCCAGCAGGCCAACCAGGGGGCTAGATAACTATGGCTACACCTTC
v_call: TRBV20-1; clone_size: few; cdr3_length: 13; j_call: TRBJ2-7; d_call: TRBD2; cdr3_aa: CSATSGSTNEQYF; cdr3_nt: TGCAGTGCTACTAGCGGGAGCACGAACGAGCAGTACTTC
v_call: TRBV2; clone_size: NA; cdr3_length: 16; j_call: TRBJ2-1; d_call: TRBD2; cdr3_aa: CASRADSGSLYNEQFF; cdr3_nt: TGTGCCAGCAGGGCCGATAGCGGGAGTTTATACAATGAGCAGTTCTTC
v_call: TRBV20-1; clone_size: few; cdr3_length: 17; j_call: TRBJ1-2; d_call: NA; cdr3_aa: CSARDGHVRAQAYGYTF; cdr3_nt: TGCAGTGCTAGAGATGGCCATGTACGGGCTCAAGCCTATGGCTACACCTTC
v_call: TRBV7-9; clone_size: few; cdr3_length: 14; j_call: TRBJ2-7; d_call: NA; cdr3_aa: CASSASISRGEQYF; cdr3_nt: TGTGCCAGCAGCGCCTCAATAAGTAGAGGCGAGCAGTACTTC
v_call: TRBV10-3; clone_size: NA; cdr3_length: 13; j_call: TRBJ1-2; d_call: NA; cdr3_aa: CAISELANYGYTF; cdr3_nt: TGTGCCATCAGTGAATTAGCTAACTATGGCTACACCTTC
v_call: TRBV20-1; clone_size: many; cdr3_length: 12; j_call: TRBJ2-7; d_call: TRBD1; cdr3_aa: CSGQDRGGEQYF; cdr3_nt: TGCAGTGGTCAGGACAGGGGAGGCGAGCAGTACTTC
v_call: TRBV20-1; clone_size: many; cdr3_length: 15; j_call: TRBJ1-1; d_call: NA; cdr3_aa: CSARAGGSANTEAFF; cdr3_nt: TGCAGTGCTAGAGCCGGAGGGTCAGCCAACACTGAAGCTTTCTTT
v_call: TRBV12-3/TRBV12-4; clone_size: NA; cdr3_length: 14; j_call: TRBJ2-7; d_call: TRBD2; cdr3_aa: CASRYSGGYYEQYF; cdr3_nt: TGTGCCAGCAGGTATAGCGGGGGGTACTACGAGCAGTACTTC
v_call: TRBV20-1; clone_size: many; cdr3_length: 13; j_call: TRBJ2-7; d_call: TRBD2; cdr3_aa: CSAQGLSSYEQYF; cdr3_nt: TGCAGTGCCCAGGGACTAAGTTCCTACGAGCAGTACTTC
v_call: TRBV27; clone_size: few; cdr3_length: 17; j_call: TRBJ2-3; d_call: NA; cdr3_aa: CASSLSTPRVRVDTQYF; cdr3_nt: TGTGCCAGCAGTTTATCGACCCCCAGAGTTCGCGTAGATACGCAGTATTTT
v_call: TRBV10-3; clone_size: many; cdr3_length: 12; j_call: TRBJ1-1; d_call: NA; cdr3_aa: CATNGGNTEAFF; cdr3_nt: TGTGCCACGAACGGGGGGAACACTGAAGCTTTCTTT
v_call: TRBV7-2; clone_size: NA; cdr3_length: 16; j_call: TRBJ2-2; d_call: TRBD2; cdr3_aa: CASSSGGAPNTGELFF; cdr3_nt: TGTGCCAGCAGTTCCGGGGGGGCCCCGAACACCGGGGAGCTGTTTTTT
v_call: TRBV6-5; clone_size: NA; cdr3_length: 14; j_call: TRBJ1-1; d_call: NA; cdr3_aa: CASSYAGWGTEAFF; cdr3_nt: TGTGCCAGCAGTTACGCAGGGTGGGGCACTGAAGCTTTCTTT
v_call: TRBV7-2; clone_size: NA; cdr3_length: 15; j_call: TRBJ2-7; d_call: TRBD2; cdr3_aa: CASSLRLAGGYEQYF; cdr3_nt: TGTGCCAGCAGCCTAAGACTAGCGGGAGGTTACGAGCAGTACTTC